One and the same sample provided the 25 T cell receptor beta chains below, sequenced in a study of T cell changes during pregnancy in multiple sclerosis. Measured with immunoSEQ multiplex PCR; TCRdb has only the in-frame clones, and not every one. Of about 48,000 clones listed, approximately 92% were seen once; the top ten hold 0.9% to 1%. The source material was CD4+ T cells from peripheral blood mononuclear cells, sampled in the second trimester of pregnancy. The receptor source for this set is a female donor in good health, enrolled as a control in a pregnancy study.

This chain joins TRBV2 and TRBJ2-1; the match to TRBD2 covers 8 bases. Germline V CDR1 and CDR2: SNHLY, FYNNEI. J lost 4 bases, V lost 1 base, and 3 bases had no gene match. The CDR3 spans 15 residues. As DNA, the CDR3 is TGTGCCAGCAGTGAAGGCGGGAGGATGTACAATGAGCAGTTCTTC. It yields the protein CASSEGGRMYNEQFF.

In its sample, this clone was seen once. The chain has TRBV11-2 and TRBJ2-3; 8 nucleotides agree with TRBD2. From germline, CDR1 is SGHAT and CDR2 FQNNGV. The length of the CDR3 is 17 residues. Trimming took 1 base from V and 0 from J; bases not matched to a gene: 6. In DNA form, the CDR3 reads TGTGCCAGCAGCTTAGTGCCACTAGCGGCTAGCACAGATACGCAGTATTTT. Protein product: CASSLVPLAASTDTQYF. The whole variable domain, remainder taken from reference TRBV11-2 and TRBJ2-3, is EAGVAQSPRYKIIEKRQSVAFWCNPISGHATLYWYQQILGQGPKLLIQFQNNGVVDDSQLPKDRFSAERLKGVDSTLKIQPAKLEDSAVYLCASSLVPLAASTDTQYFGPGTRLTVL.

The chain has TRBV7-2 and TRBJ2-7, with 9 nucleotides matching TRBD2. CDR3 size: 14 residues. Germline V lookup: CDR1 SGHTA, CDR2 FQGNSA. V lost 5 bases, J lost 4 bases, and 6 bases stayed unmatched. Here the CDR3 DNA reads TGTGCCAGCAGCGGTCGTAGCGGGGGATACGAGCAGTACTTC. Translation: CASSGRSGGYEQYF. Together with reference TRBV7-2 and TRBJ2-7, the CDR3 gives the full variable domain: GAGVSQSPSNKVTEKGKDVELRCDPISGHTALYWYRQSLGQGLEFLIYFQGNSAPDKSGLPSDRFSAERTGGSVSTLTIQRTQQEDSAVYLCASSGRSGGYEQYFGPGTRLTVT.

The rearrangement links TRBV5-1 to TRBJ2-5; perhaps TRBD1 as D (5 bases). Germline loops: CDR1 SGHRS, CDR2 YFSETQ. Trimming shortened V by 2 bases and J by 5 bases, and 10 bases separated the two germline ends. This CDR3 is 13 amino acids long. The CDR3 DNA sequence: TGCGCCAGCAGCTTAAGGGGTCGGGAGACCCAGTACTTC. Translation gives CASSLRGRETQYF.

This sequence joins TRBV2 and TRBJ2-7, with D tentatively TRBD1 (5 bases). CDR3 length equals 14 residues. The germline V and J ends were trimmed by 2 bases and 2 bases, with 10 bases remaining between them. The germline V gene encodes CDR1 SNHLY and CDR2 FYNNEI. CDR3 coding DNA: TGTGCCAGCAGTGAACTGGACAACGCCTACGAGCAGTACTTC. Translated: CASSELDNAYEQYF.

This chain connects TRBV4-1 to TRBJ2-3; 7 bases agree with TRBD2. The V gene's germline CDR1 is MGHRA and CDR2 YSYEKL. Unmatched junction bases numbered 8, after V lost 0 bases and J lost 2 bases. The length of the CDR3 is 17 residues. The CDR3 DNA follows: TGCGCCAGCAGCCAAGACCGGGGGGTAGCGGTCACAGATACGCAGTATTTT. Its translation: CASSQDRGVAVTDTQYF.

The chain links TRBV7-2 to TRBJ1-2, with D uncertain. Germline V gene sequence: CDR1 SGHTA, CDR2 FQGNSA. V was pared by 1 base and J by 8 bases, with 14 bases between. This CDR3 contains 14 residues. The CDR3 DNA reads as TGTGCCAGCAGCTTAGGGCCCGGGGTAGGCGGCTACACCTTC. Its protein product is CASSLGPGVGGYTF. Drawing the rest from reference TRBV7-2 and TRBJ1-2, the complete variable domain is GAGVSQSPSNKVTEKGKDVELRCDPISGHTALYWYRQSLGQGLEFLIYFQGNSAPDKSGLPSDRFSAERTGGSVSTLTIQRTQQEDSAVYLCASSLGPGVGGYTFGSGTRLTVV.

In this sample, this clone turned up once. The chain employs TRBV28 and TRBJ2-7; 9 bases align to TRBD2. The CDR3 contains 13 residues. Germline CDR1 reads MDHEN; CDR2 reads SYDVKM. Unmatched junction bases numbered 1, after V lost 6 bases and J lost 1 base. CDR3 protein: CASRREGSYEQYF. The CDR3 bases are TGTGCCAGCAGGCGGGAGGGGTCCTACGAGCAGTACTTC.

This clone was counted a few times. The genes are TRBV19 and TRBJ1-6; TRBD1 is a possible D gene (6 bases). Germline-derived CDR1 and CDR2 are LNHDA and SQIVND (reference sequence). V shed 3 bases and J shed 9 bases, with 15 bases lying between them. The CDR3 spans 15 residues. CDR3 bases: TGTGCCAGTAGTATCGGGCAGGGGATAAGTTCACCCCTCCACTTT. Its protein is CASSIGQGISSPLHF. The whole variable domain, filled in from reference TRBV19 and TRBJ1-6, reads DGGITQSPKYLFRKEGQNVTLSCEQNLNHDAMYWYRQDPGQGLRLIYYSQIVNDFQKGDIAEGYSVSREKKESFPLTVTSAQKNPTAFYLCASSIGQGISSPLHFGNGTRLTVT.

On this clone: Other DNA sequences in this sample translate to the same CDR3. The chain employs TRBV6-5 and TRBJ1-1; D possibly corresponds to TRBD1 (5 bases). This CDR3 comprises 13 residues. The germline V gene encodes CDR1 MNHEY and CDR2 SVGAGI. V lost 6 bases to trimming and J lost 1 base, with 9 bases between them. Here the CDR3 DNA reads TGTGCCAGCAGCCTGGACAAGAACACTGAAGCTTTCTTT. Its translation is CASSLDKNTEAFF.

The chain joins TRBV28 to TRBJ1-1; 8 bases are a match to TRBD1. The CDR3 has 15 residues. Looked up from germline, CDR1 is MDHEN and CDR2 is SYDVKM. The J segment lost 1 base and the V segment lost 5 bases, leaving 6 bases of the junction unmatched. The CDR3 sequence is CASSNSGTGNTEAFF. Written as DNA, the CDR3 is TGTGCCAGCAGTAACTCCGGGACAGGGAACACTGAAGCTTTCTTT.

The gene calls are TRBV19 and TRBJ2-1; tentatively, D is TRBD2 (6 bases). V gave up 3 bases and J gave up 0 bases, with 9 bases separating them. Germline loops: CDR1 LNHDA, CDR2 SQIVND (reference sequence). The CDR3 extends over 15 amino acids. CDR3 coding DNA: TGTGCCAGTAGTATGGAGGGGAGCTCCTACAATGAGCAGTTCTTC. Protein: CASSMEGSSYNEQFF.

This clone has just one count. The chain couples TRBV28 to TRBJ1-5; no clear D. The CDR3 extends over 14 amino acids. V lost 1 base and J 0 bases, leaving 4 bases between the germline ends. Looked up from germline, CDR1 is MDHEN and CDR2 is SYDVKM. CDR3 amino acids: CASSLSSSNQPQHF. The CDR3 DNA reads TGTGCCAGCAGTTTATCTAGTAGCAATCAGCCCCAGCATTTT.

This chain connects TRBV2 to TRBJ1-1, with 9 bases lining up with TRBD1. The CDR3 has 13 amino acids. The V gene end was trimmed by 3 bases and the J gene end by 7 bases; junction bases not matched to a gene: 3. CDR1 SNHLY and CDR2 FYNNEI come from the germline V gene. CDR3 bases: TGTGCCAGCAGTGACGGGACAGGGTTTGAAGCTTTCTTT. It yields the protein CASSDGTGFEAFF.

The CDR3 DNA is TGTGCCAGCAGCTTACGGGTCAGCGAGCAGTACTTC. This codes for CASSLRVSEQYF. V is TRBV7-2 and J is TRBJ2-7; no clear D. The CDR3 sequence is 12 residues long. Trimming took 2 bases from V and 6 from J, leaving 8 bases between them. From germline, CDR1 is SGHTA and CDR2 FQGNSA.

The rearrangement joins TRBV28 to TRBJ2-7; 8 bases are shared with TRBD2. Germline V CDR1 and CDR2: MDHEN, SYDVKM. Trimming at V came to 6 bases and at J to 0 bases, leaving 4 bases not matched to a gene. This CDR3 has 14 amino acids. The CDR3 nucleotides read TGTGCCAGCAGCGGGGGGGTCCTCTCCTACGAGCAGTACTTC. Protein: CASSGGVLSYEQYF.

The V gene is TRBV6-4, the J gene TRBJ1-5, with D maybe TRBD1 (5 bases). Germline V lookup: CDR1 MRHNA, CDR2 SNTAGT. The germline V and J ends were trimmed by 3 bases and 6 bases, with 12 bases remaining between them. The CDR3 totals 14 residues. As DNA, the CDR3 is TGTGCCAGCAGTGAATTGTGGGGGGGTCAGCCCCAGCATTTT. Translation: CASSELWGGQPQHF.

Remarks on this clone: Other nucleotide sequences in the sample specify the same CDR3. The chain recombines TRBV5-1 with TRBJ2-3; no clear D gene. CDR3 length: 14 residues. The V end lost 0 bases, the J end lost 0 bases, and 5 bases lay between the germline ends. Germline values: CDR1 SGHRS, CDR2 YFSETQ. The CDR3 reads CASSLGQSTDTQYF. CDR3 bases: TGCGCCAGCAGCTTGGGGCAGAGCACAGATACGCAGTATTTT. Complete variable domain (other parts from reference TRBV5-1 and TRBJ2-3): KAGVTQTPRYLIKTRGQQVTLSCSPISGHRSVSWYQQTPGQGLQFLFEYFSETQRNKGNFPGRFSGRQFSNSRSEMNVSTLELGDSALYLCASSLGQSTDTQYFGPGTRLTVL.

The chain has TRBV7-8 and TRBJ2-1, with 11 positions matching TRBD2. Trimming took 5 bases from V and 8 from J; bases not matched to a gene: 5. Germline V lookup: CDR1 SGHVS, CDR2 FQNEAQ. This CDR3 region has 14 residues. CDR3 protein: CASSVSGGAYEQFF. The CDR3 DNA reads as TGTGCCAGCAGCGTTAGCGGGGGGGCCTATGAGCAGTTCTTC. The variable domain in full, completed from reference TRBV7-8 and TRBJ2-1, reads GAGVSQSPRYKVAKRGQDVALRCDPISGHVSLFWYQQALGQGPEFLTYFQNEAQLDKSGLPSDRFFAERPEGSVSTLKIQRTQQEDSAVYLCASSVSGGAYEQFFGPGTRLTVL.

The chain has TRBV28 and TRBJ1-1; D is uncertain. V was pared by 3 bases and J by 3 bases, with 5 bases between. The CDR3 runs to 12 residues. Germline loops: CDR1 MDHEN, CDR2 SYDVKM. The CDR3 region has the DNA TGTGCCAGCAGTTTCGAGGACACTGAAGCTTTCTTT. This encodes CASSFEDTEAFF. Combining the CDR3 with reference TRBV28 and TRBJ1-1 gives the whole variable domain DVKVTQSSRYLVKRTGEKVFLECVQDMDHENMFWYRQDPGLGLRLIYFSYDVKMKEKGDIPEGYSVSREKKERFSLILESASTNQTSMYLCASSFEDTEAFFGQGTRLTVV.

The gene calls are TRBV28 and TRBJ2-1; 8 nucleotides align to TRBD2. This CDR3 region has 16 residues. Trimming at V came to 3 bases and at J to 8 bases, leaving 12 bases not matched to a gene. CDR1 is MDHEN, CDR2 SYDVKM, per germline. CDR3 coding DNA: TGTGCCAGCAGTTTTAGACCAGCGGGAGTGTTCGATGAGCAGTTCTTC. The encoded protein is CASSFRPAGVFDEQFF.

The V and J genes are TRBV28 and TRBJ1-1, with TRBD1 matching over 7 bases. CDR1 MDHEN and CDR2 SYDVKM come from the germline V gene. After removal of 3 bases from V and 4 bases from J, the junction contained 2 bases not matched to a gene. The CDR3 runs to 13 residues. CDR3 protein: CASSLTGSTEAFF. The CDR3, as DNA: TGTGCCAGCAGTTTGACAGGGTCCACTGAAGCTTTCTTT. Full variable domain (rest looked up from reference TRBV28 and TRBJ1-1): DVKVTQSSRYLVKRTGEKVFLECVQDMDHENMFWYRQDPGLGLRLIYFSYDVKMKEKGDIPEGYSVSREKKERFSLILESASTNQTSMYLCASSLTGSTEAFFGQGTRLTVV.

With respect to this clone: Other DNA sequences within the sample encode an identical CDR3. CDR3 sequence (DNA): TGTGCCAGCAGCTTAGCGGGGATCAATCAGCCCCAGCATTTT. The encoded protein is CASSLAGINQPQHF. The V and J genes are TRBV11-2 and TRBJ1-5; D is unclear. V was trimmed by 1 base and J by 3 bases, leaving 7 bases between them. The V gene's germline CDR1 is SGHAT and CDR2 FQNNGV. The CDR3 loop spans 14 amino acids. The full variable domain, completed using reference TRBV11-2 and TRBJ1-5, is EAGVAQSPRYKIIEKRQSVAFWCNPISGHATLYWYQQILGQGPKLLIQFQNNGVVDDSQLPKDRFSAERLKGVDSTLKIQPAKLEDSAVYLCASSLAGINQPQHFGDGTRLSIL.

The rearrangement links TRBV27 to TRBJ1-1; 11 nucleotides line up with TRBD1. The germline CDR1 and CDR2 sequences are MNHEY and SMNVEV (reference sequence). The junction had 7 bases not matched to a gene; V was cut back by 4 bases and J by 6 bases. The CDR3 is 15 residues long. CDR3 in amino acids: CASSSWTGGTAEAFF. CDR3 nucleotides: TGTGCCAGCAGTTCCTGGACAGGGGGCACAGCTGAAGCTTTCTTT.

The J gene is TRBJ2-3, the V gene TRBV7-2, with D possibly being TRBD2 (6 bases). Germline-derived CDR1 and CDR2 are SGHTA and FQGNSA. Trimming left V 1 base short and J 0 bases short, with 11 bases between. The CDR3 sequence is 16 residues long. In nucleotides, the CDR3 is TGTGCCAGCAGCTTAGGGCCCCGGGGGAGCACAGATACGCAGTATTTT. Translated: CASSLGPRGSTDTQYF.